Listed below are T cell receptor beta chains from one sample, sequenced in a study of T cell responses to AZD1222 COVID-19 vaccine. TCRdb's copy holds only in-frame clones and misses some; the assay was immunoSEQ multiplex PCR. The sample includes under 150,000 clones, 80% to 95% of them seen just once. This specimen consisted of peripheral blood, obtained 28 days after the second AZD1222 dose. These receptors originate from an adult who received the AZD1222 COVID-19 vaccine. Each CDR3 is given with its conserved first and last residue. Fields, in order: D gene, J gene, V gene, clone size, CDR3 DNA, CDR3 protein. D genes are given only for firm matches. Expanded clones get a size class; other rows say once, few or many, or leave the size out.

>TRBD2|TRBJ2-3|TRBV10-3|-
TGTGCCGTGGGGGGGAGCGCAGATACGCAGTATTTT
CAVGGSADTQYF
>TRBD1|TRBJ1-1|TRBV5-1|-
TGCGCCAGCAGCTTACAGGGGGGAGTGAACACTGAAGCTTTCTTT
CASSLQGGVNTEAFF
>TRBD1|TRBJ2-5|TRBV30|-
TGTGCCTGGAGTTCGCGGACAGGGCCTGGGGAGACCCAGTACTTC
CAWSSRTGPGETQYF
>TRBD2|TRBJ2-5|TRBV3-1/TRBV3-2|-
TGTGCCAGCAGCCAGGAGGGACTAGCGGGAGTCGGAGAGACCCAGTACTTC
CASSQEGLAGVGETQYF
>-|TRBJ1-1|TRBV5-6|-
TGTGCCAGCAGCTTGGCTGGACAGAATAAAGCTTTCTTT
CASSLAGQNKAFF
>-|TRBJ2-1|TRBV25-1|-
TGTGCCAGCAGCCGGCTCTATGAGCAGTTCTTC
CASSRLYEQFF
>-|TRBJ1-4|TRBV6-2/TRBV6-3|once
TGTGCCAGCAGTTTGGGTGAAAAACTGTTTTTT
CASSLGEKLFF
>-|TRBJ1-2|TRBV28|-
TGTGCCAGCAGTTTATCGACCGACTATTATGGCTACACCTTC
CASSLSTDYYGYTF
>TRBD2|TRBJ2-1|TRBV6-5|-
TGTGCATCTAGGACTAGCGGGATTAATGAGCAGTTCTTC
CASRTSGINEQFF
>-|TRBJ1-5|TRBV27|-
TGTGCCAGCAGTTCGGGGGGGGCAGACCAGCCCCAGCATTTT
CASSSGGADQPQHF
>-|TRBJ2-7|TRBV5-1|-
TGCGCCAGCAGCACTACAGGGTTTTCGTACGAGCAGTACTTC
CASSTTGFSYEQYF
>TRBD1|TRBJ2-1|TRBV7-8|-
TGTGCCAGCAGCTTCCTAGACAGGGGGAATGAGCAGTTCTTC
CASSFLDRGNEQFF
>-|TRBJ1-3|TRBV27|once
TGTGCCAGCAGTCCATCCTACGGCACTGGAAACACCATATATTTT
CASSPSYGTGNTIYF
>-|TRBJ1-3|TRBV28|-
TGTGCCAGCGTTCCGTCTATCTCTGGAAACACCATATATTTT
CASVPSISGNTIYF
>TRBD2|TRBJ2-2|TRBV9|-
TGTGCCAGCAGCGTGAGAGGCGGGAGGGCCCCCGGGGAGCTGTTTTTT
CASSVRGGRAPGELFF
>-|TRBJ2-1|TRBV29-1|-
TGCAGCGGACTAGTTTCCAATGAGCAGTTCTTC
CSGLVSNEQFF
>TRBD2|TRBJ2-2|TRBV7-3|-
TGTGCCAGCAGCGCCCCGGGACTAGCGGTGGGTTCGAACACCGGGGAGCTGTTTTTT
CASSAPGLAVGSNTGELFF
>TRBD1|TRBJ2-7|TRBV2|-
TGTGCCAGCAGTTCGCGACAGGGCCTCTCCTACGAGCAGTACTTC
CASSSRQGLSYEQYF
>-|TRBJ1-1|TRBV7-9|-
TGTGCCAGCAGCTTCCGGGCAGGAGGGAGGGACACTGAAGCTTTCTTT
CASSFRAGGRDTEAFF